This paragraph covers one T cell receptor beta chain sequence. The CDR3 totals 15 residues. CDR1 and CDR2 from the germline V gene are SGHVS and FQNEAQ. V lost 1 base to trimming and J lost 0 bases, with 9 bases between them. This entry comes from a study of blood T cell repertoires in COVID-19. In the original workflow: From reference gene primer amplification, estimates of nucleated cell counts were derived. The data were produced by immunoSEQ multiplex PCR, yet TCRdb's version contains in-frame clones alone and is incomplete. V and J calls and clone size are as listed in that table; D and trimming were resolved from the DNA. The sample holds 60,000 to 85,000 clones, about 92% seen once.

The clonotype was recovered from a man in his fifties with acute or convalescent COVID-19. This chain joins TRBV7-8 and TRBJ1-1; weak D call: TRBD1 (5 bases). The material sequenced was peripheral blood. The CDR3 here is CASSLVSGMNTEAFF. The CDR3 DNA reads TGTGCCAGCAGCTTAGTCTCAGGGATGAACACTGAAGCTTTCTTT.